This TCR beta chain was profiled in a study of lymphopenia after photon versus proton radiotherapy. Notes on the study in general: Post-nadir TCR diversity decline inversely tracked overall survival among those who died. Relative stability marked proton patients; photon patients lost diversity and naive cells. Survival link was tested only in deceased patients; proton benefit remains a possibility. After lymphocyte nadir, photon-treated repertoires showed oligoclonal expansion, especially CD8+ Temra.

V was cut by 6 bases and J by 0 bases, with 13 bases left in between. The CDR3 length is 15 residues. CDR1 and CDR2 from the germline V gene are SGHTA and FQGTGA. As for this clone: The antigen remains unidentified.

The data were produced by immunoSEQ multiplex PCR, yet TCRdb's version contains in-frame clones alone and is incomplete. Of roughly 45,000 clones listed, about 85% are singletons. This receptor was identified in a man aged 40-49 years with gastric cancer. Sequenced material: peripheral blood, taken from a patient treated with photon-based radiotherapy. V is TRBV7-3 and J is TRBJ2-3, with D maybe TRBD1 (6 bases). The CDR3 DNA reads TGTGCCAGCAGTAGGACAGAGGCTAGCACAGATACGCAGTATTTT. Its translation: CASSRTEASTDTQYF.